This T cell receptor beta chain was identified during a study of regulatory T cells in long-lasting Graves disease. In the study overall: The criterion for persistent Graves' disease was over 5 years of antithyroid drugs with positive TSH receptor antibodies.

Germline CDR1 and CDR2: LNHDA and SQIVND (reference sequence). Trimming cost V 6 bases and J 0 bases, with 8 bases left between them. This CDR3 has 13 residues. The sample's time point: persistent/refractory GD, antithyroid drugs over 5 years with positive TRAb. PBMC-derived RNA was used for the TCR library. Library construction for TCR beta used iRepertoire HTBI primers and Arm-PCR of CDR3 regions. Original analysis: Samples collectively showed 62 TRBV and more than 12 TRBJ segments. TCRdb passed the multiplex PCR reads through MiXCR, listing each CDR3 protein once. The V and J calls and clone size are TCRdb's, not the authors'. The sample carries 350,000 to 450,000 distinct CDR3 sequences, approximately 22% recorded once.

The V call is TRBV19, the J call TRBJ1-1, with unresolved D. The sequencing here drew on peripheral blood mononuclear cells (PBMCs), taken when the disease was refractory, from a patient treated with antithyroid drugs. The clonotype comes from a female donor with Graves disease. The CDR3 sequence: CASREWVNTEAFF. CDR3 DNA sequence: TGTGCCAGTAGGGAGTGGGTGAACACTGAAGCTTTCTTT. The full variable domain, its missing parts supplied by reference TRBV19 and TRBJ1-1, is DGGITQSPKYLFRKEGQNVTLSCEQNLNHDAMYWYRQDPGQGLRLIYYSQIVNDFQKGDIAEGYSVSREKKESFPLTVTSAQKNPTAFYLCASREWVNTEAFFGQGTRLTVV.